This TCR beta chain stems from a study of cytomegalovirus exposure and HLA in healthy donors. Turning to this clone: What it recognizes is unknown.

Germline CDR1 ENHRY, CDR2 SYGVKD. Unmatched junction bases numbered 4, after V lost 0 bases and J lost 4 bases. This CDR3 has 16 residues. Study results and limitations: It was 150 or so TCR beta chains that were listed as cytomegalovirus-associated.

The study ran its PCR with 60 Vbeta and 13 Jbeta primers. The repertoire was sequenced with immunoSEQ multiplex PCR; TCRdb's copy has only in-frame clones and lacks some. The table has over 150,000 clones, approximately 71% seen once. Specimen: PBMCs. The genes are TRBV10-3 and TRBJ1-4; 8 bases line up with TRBD1. The sequence was collected from a woman younger than 35 in good health and CMV-seropositive. The CDR3 region has the DNA TGTGCCATCAGTGAGTCCGACAGGGGTTATAATGAAAAACTGTTTTTT. It specifies CAISESDRGYNEKLFF.